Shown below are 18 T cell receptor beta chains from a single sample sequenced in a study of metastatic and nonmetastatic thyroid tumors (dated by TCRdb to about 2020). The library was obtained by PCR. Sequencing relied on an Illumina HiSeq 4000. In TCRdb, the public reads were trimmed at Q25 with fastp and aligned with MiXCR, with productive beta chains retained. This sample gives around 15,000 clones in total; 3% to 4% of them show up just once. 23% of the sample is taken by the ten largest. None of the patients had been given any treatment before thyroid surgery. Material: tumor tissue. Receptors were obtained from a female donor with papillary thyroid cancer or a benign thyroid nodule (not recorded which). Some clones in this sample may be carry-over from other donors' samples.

The DNA for the CDR3 is TGTGCCAGCAGGCGGACAGGGCGAAGCACAGATACGCAGTATTTT. Its protein is CASRRTGRSTDTQYF. The chain employs TRBV11-2 and TRBJ2-3; TRBD1 aligns across 8 bases. The CDR3 sequence is 15 residues long. J gave up 0 bases and V 6 bases, and 5 bases lay outside the gene matches. CDR1 is SGHAT and CDR2 is FQNNGV in the germline V gene.

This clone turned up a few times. CDR3 loop: CASSQRLGGLTDTQYF. DNA of the CDR3: TGCGCCAGCAGCCAACGATTAGGAGGGCTCACAGATACGCAGTATTTT. This chain joins TRBV4-1 and TRBJ2-3; TRBD2 might be the D (6 bases). The ends were cut back, 2 bases at V and 2 bases at J, with 14 bases in the middle. There are 16 residues in the CDR3. Looked up from germline, CDR1 is MGHRA and CDR2 is YSYEKL.

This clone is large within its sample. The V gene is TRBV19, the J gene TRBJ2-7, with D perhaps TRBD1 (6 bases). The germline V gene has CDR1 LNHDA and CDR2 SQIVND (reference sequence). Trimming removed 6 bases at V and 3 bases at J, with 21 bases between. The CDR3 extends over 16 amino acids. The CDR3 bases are TGTGCCAGTAGCGGCGATACAGGGCATTATATCTACGAGCAGTACTTC. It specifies CASSGDTGHYIYEQYF. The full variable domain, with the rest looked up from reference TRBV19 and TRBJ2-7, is DGGITQSPKYLFRKEGQNVTLSCEQNLNHDAMYWYRQDPGQGLRLIYYSQIVNDFQKGDIAEGYSVSREKKESFPLTVTSAQKNPTAFYLCASSGDTGHYIYEQYFGPGTRLTVT.

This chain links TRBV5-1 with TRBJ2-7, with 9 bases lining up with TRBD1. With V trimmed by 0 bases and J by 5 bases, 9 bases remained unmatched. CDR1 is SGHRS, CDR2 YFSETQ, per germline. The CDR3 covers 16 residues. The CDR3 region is CASSLEQGARSDEQYF. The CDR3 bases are TGCGCCAGCAGCTTGGAACAGGGGGCAAGGTCGGACGAGCAGTACTTC.

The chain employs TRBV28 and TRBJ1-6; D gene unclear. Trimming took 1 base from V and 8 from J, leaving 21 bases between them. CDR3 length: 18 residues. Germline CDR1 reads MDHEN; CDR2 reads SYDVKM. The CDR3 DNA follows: TGTGCCAGCAGTTTATTCGCCTCGATCGATTCGGCGGATTCACCCCTCCACTTT. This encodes CASSLFASIDSADSPLHF.

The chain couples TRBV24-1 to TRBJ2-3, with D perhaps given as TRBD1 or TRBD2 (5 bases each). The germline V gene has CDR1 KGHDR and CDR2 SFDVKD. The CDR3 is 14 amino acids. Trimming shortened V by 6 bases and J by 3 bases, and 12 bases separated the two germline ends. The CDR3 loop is CATSSPGPTDTQYF. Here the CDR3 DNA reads TGTGCCACCAGTAGTCCGGGACCGACAGATACGCAGTATTTT.

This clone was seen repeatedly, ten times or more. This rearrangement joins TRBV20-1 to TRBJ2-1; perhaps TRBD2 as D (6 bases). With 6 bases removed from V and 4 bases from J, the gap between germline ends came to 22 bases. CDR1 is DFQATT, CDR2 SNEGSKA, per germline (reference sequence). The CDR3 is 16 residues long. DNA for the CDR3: TGCAGTGCCCTTTCCCTTGCGGAGCGGGCGTACAATGAGCAGTTCTTC. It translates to CSALSLAERAYNEQFF.

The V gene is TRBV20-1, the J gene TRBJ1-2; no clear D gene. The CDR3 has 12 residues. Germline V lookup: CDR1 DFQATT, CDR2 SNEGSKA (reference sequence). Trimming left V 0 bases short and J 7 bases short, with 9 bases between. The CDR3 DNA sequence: TGCAGTGCTAGAGAGGCAGGTGGTGGCTACACCTTC. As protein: CSAREAGGGYTF.

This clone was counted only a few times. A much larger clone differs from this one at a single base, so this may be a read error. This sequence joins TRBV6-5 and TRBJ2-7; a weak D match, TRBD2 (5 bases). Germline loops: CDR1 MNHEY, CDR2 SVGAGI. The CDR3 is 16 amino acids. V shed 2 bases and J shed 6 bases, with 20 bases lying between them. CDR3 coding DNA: TGTGCCAGCAGTTACACAGTCCCGGTACTAGGAGCCGAGCAGTACTTC. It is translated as CASSYTVPVLGAEQYF.

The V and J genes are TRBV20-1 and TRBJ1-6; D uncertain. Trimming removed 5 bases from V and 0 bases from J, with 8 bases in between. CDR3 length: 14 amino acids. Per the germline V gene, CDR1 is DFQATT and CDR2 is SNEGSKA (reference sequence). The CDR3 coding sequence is TGCAGTGCTCGTCTAAGCTCCTATAATTCACCCCTCCACTTT. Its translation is CSARLSSYNSPLHF.

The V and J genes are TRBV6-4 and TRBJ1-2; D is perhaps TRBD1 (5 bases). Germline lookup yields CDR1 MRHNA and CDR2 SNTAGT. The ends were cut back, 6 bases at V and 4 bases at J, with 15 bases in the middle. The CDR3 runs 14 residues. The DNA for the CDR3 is TGTGCCAGCAGATCGGGACTCACCAGCTATGGCTACACCTTC. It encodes CASRSGLTSYGYTF.

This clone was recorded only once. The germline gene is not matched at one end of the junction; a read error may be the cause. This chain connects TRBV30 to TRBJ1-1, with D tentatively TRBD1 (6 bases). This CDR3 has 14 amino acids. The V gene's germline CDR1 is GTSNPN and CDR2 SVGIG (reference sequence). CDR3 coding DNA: TGTGCCCGGAGCGGAAGGGGGGTGGTCTCTGAAGCTTTCTTT. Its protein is CARSGRGVVSEAFF.

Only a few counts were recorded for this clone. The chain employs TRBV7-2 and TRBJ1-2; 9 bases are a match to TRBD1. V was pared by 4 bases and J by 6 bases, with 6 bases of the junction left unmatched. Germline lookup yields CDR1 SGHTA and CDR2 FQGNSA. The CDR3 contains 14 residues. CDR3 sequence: CASSYRTGEDGYTF. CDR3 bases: TGTGCCAGCAGCTACCGGACAGGGGAGGATGGCTACACCTTC.

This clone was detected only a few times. The CDR3 is CAIGGVSSNQPQHF. CDR3 nucleotides: TGTGCCATCGGCGGGGTTTCTAGCAATCAGCCCCAGCATTTT. The chain carries TRBV24-1 and TRBJ1-5; no definite D call. Germline CDR1 reads KGHDR; CDR2 reads SFDVKD. CDR3 length: 14 amino acids. V lost 11 bases and J 0 bases, leaving 13 bases between the germline ends.

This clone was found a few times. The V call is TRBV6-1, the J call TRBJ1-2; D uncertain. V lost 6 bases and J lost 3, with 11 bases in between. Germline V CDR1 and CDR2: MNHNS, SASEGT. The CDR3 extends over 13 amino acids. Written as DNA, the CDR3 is TGTGCCAGCAGCCATTCAACTTACTATGGCTACACCTTC. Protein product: CASSHSTYYGYTF.

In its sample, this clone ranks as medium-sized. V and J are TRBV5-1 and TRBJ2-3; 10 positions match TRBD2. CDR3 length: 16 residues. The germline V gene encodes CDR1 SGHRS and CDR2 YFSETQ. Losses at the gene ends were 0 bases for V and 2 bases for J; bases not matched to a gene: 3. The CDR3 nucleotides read TGCGCCAGCAGCTTGGTACTAGCGGGGTTCACAGATACGCAGTATTTT. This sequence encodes CASSLVLAGFTDTQYF. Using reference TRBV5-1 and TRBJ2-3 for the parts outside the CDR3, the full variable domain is KAGVTQTPRYLIKTRGQQVTLSCSPISGHRSVSWYQQTPGQGLQFLFEYFSETQRNKGNFPGRFSGRQFSNSRSEMNVSTLELGDSALYLCASSLVLAGFTDTQYFGPGTRLTVL.

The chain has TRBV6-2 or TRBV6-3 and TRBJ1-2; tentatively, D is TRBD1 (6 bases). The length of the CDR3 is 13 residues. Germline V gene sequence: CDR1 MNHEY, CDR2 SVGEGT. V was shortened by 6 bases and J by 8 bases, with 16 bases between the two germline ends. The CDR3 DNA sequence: TGTGCCAGCAGCGGTGTCAGGGGCGGAGGCTACACCTTC. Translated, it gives CASSGVRGGGYTF.

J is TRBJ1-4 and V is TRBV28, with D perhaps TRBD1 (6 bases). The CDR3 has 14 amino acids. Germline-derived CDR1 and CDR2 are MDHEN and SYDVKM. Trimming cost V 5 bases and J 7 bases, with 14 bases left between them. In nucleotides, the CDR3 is TGTGCCAGCAGTGTGCCGGGGGCAAGTGAAAAACTGTTTTTT. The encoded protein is CASSVPGASEKLFF.